The entry below describes one T cell receptor beta chain. Its antigen is not known. Its ends do not fully match the called genes, so a read error is possible. Patients picked for sequencing had shown CD8+CD57+ cell expansion detected by flow cytometry. Among the patients, all had severe acquired aplastic anemia. The source of the sample is a study of CD8+CD57+ T cells in acquired aplastic anemia. About the study: On average, sorted CD4+ and CD8+ cells gave approximately 3.5 ug of DNA. Study-wide results and limits: Patients had under 30 CD8+ CDR3 sequences in common with controls (the shared set).

The CDR3 runs 16 residues. From germline, CDR1 is SGHTA and CDR2 FQGNSA. Using genomic DNA as the template, TCR beta VDJ and CDR3 profiling was carried out. Each CDR3 protein is one row after TCRdb ran MiXCR on the reads. This sample yields fewer than 300,000 distinct CDR3 sequences, of which approximately 82% are seen a single time; about two fifths belongs to the top ten. This chain links TRBV7-2 with TRBJ2-2; D possibly corresponds to TRBD2 (7 bases). The clonotype originates from a human donor with aplastic anemia. The sample was sorted CD4+, CD8+, or CD8+CD57+ T cells (not recorded which) from PBMCs. This chain's CDR3 is CASSPGGPGKTRKLFF. CDR3 DNA sequence: TGCGCCAGCAGCCCCGGGGGGCCTGGGAAAACACGCAAGCTGTTTTTT. The variable domain in full, with the rest retrieved from reference TRBV7-2 and TRBJ2-2, is GAGVSQSPSNKVTEKGKDVELRCDPISGHTALYWYRQSLGQGLEFLIYFQGNSAPDKSGLPSDRFSAERTGGSVSTLTIQRTQQEDSAVYLCASSPGGPGKTRKLFFGEGSRLTVL.